This record looks at one TCR beta chain sequence and its context. Each donor gave one heparinised blood draw averaging about 100 mL. CD45RO/CCR7/CD25/CD127/CD95/CD27 separated CD4+ naive, central memory, regulatory and stem cell-like memory cells by sorting. The sample originates from a study of beta chain features in type 1 diabetes. Whole-study context: When patients were set against healthy donors, age, gender and cell yields were similar. Sorted cell examination encompassed over 90,000,000 cells across all samples.

V dropped 5 bases and J dropped 2; count of bases not matched to a gene: 16. The CDR3 length is 18 residues. CDR1 is SGHAT and CDR2 is FQNNGV in the germline V gene. Reverse transcribing all isolated RNA meant expressed TCRB transcripts were sequenced. Data came from immunoSEQ multiplex PCR; TCRdb stores just in-frame clones and leaves some out. The sample comprises about 180,000 clones, about 12% of which are singletons, and roughly 0.6% rests with the top ten. The gene calls are TRBV11-2 and TRBJ1-2; 8 bases line up with TRBD1. The receptor was isolated from a woman between 18 and 29 years old in good health. The sample was central memory CD4+ T cells from blood. The CDR3 DNA reads as TGTGCCAGCAGCCCACCCGGGACAGGCGTGAAAGGGAACTATGGCTACACCTTC. Protein sequence: CASSPPGTGVKGNYGYTF.